Listed below are T cell receptor beta chains from one sample, sequenced in a study of blood T cell repertoires in COVID-19. The data were produced by immunoSEQ multiplex PCR, yet TCRdb's version contains in-frame clones alone and is incomplete. The sample includes more than 250,000 clones, about 90% of them seen just once. Sequencing input: PBMCs or T cells enriched from blood (not recorded which). The receptors shown here come from a woman younger than 45 who had recovered from COVID-19. Both conserved end residues are part of each CDR3.

TRBV2 CASSEALYSPLHF
TRBV28 CASSQWGEDTIYF
TRBV11-2 CASSLEGTSGGNEQFF
TRBV7-9 CASSHRDGVNEQYF
TRBV7-9 CASSSSGQPNQPQHF
TRBV5-1 CASSLLQGHHEQYF
TRBV5-1 CASSLDGDREGSYGYTF
TRBV11-3 CASSFSGSHTQYF
TRBV5-5 CASSDRASPLHF
TRBV27 CASSFSYGYTF
TRBV28 CASSRGRGNSPLHF
TRBV5-8 CASSLDSGGVAYEQFF
TRBV5-1 CASSWSARGRTDTQYF
TRBV2 CASSNDRSNSPLHF